What follows are 8 T cell receptor beta chains derived from one specimen sequenced in a study of cytomegalovirus exposure and HLA in healthy donors. PCR used 60 Vbeta primers and 13 Jbeta primers. Assay: immunoSEQ multiplex PCR; the TCRdb copy retains only in-frame clones and omits some. This sample has about 150,000 clones; more than 70% occur once, and the top ten carry 1.5% to 2%. The sequencing input was PBMCs. The receptors originated from a woman aged 40 to 50 in good health and CMV-seronegative.

The rearrangement joins TRBV11-2 to TRBJ1-2; D may be TRBD1 (5 bases). The CDR3 length is 13 residues. Deletions cut 3 bases from V and 4 bases from J, with 9 bases between. Germline V gives CDR1 SGHAT, CDR2 FQNNGV. The CDR3 region has the DNA TGTGCCAGCAGCTTTGACAGCAGCTATGGCTACACCTTC. Translating it yields CASSFDSSYGYTF.

The chain uses TRBV27 and TRBJ2-7, with no clear D. Germline CDR1 and CDR2: MNHEY and SMNVEV (reference sequence). V lost 6 bases and J 5 bases, leaving 20 bases between the germline ends. The CDR3 length is 15 residues. The CDR3 spells CASSSSPIGLNEQYF. CDR3 nucleotides: TGTGCCAGCAGCTCCTCGCCGATTGGGCTCAACGAGCAGTACTTC.

The CDR3 DNA follows: TGTGCCAGCAGTTCCACTTATGGCTACACCTTC. Its protein is CASSSTYGYTF. The chain uses TRBV6-5 and TRBJ1-2; D uncertain. V was cut by 4 bases and J by 5 bases, with 5 bases left in between. CDR3 length equals 11 residues. CDR1 and CDR2 from the germline V gene are MNHEY and SVGAGI.

This sequence joins TRBV28 and TRBJ1-1; D call uncertain. The CDR3 contains 14 residues. CDR1 and CDR2 (germline): MDHEN, SYDVKM. V was cut by 4 bases and J by 5 bases, with 14 bases left in between. In DNA, the CDR3 is TGTGCCAGCAGTTACCGGGGAATTTGGACTGAAGCTTTCTTT. Its translation is CASSYRGIWTEAFF.

The chain recombines TRBV7-9 with TRBJ1-6, with 9 bases identical to TRBD1. V was pared by 6 bases and J by 7 bases, with 4 bases of the junction left unmatched. Germline CDR1 reads SEHNR; CDR2 reads FQNEAQ (reference sequence). The CDR3 consists of 14 residues. The DNA for the CDR3 is TGTGCCAGCAGGCCCGGGACAGGGAATTCACCCCTCCACTTT. Translation: CASRPGTGNSPLHF.

The rearrangement joins TRBV6-4 to TRBJ2-5; possible D gene TRBD1, 5 bases. The V end lost 2 bases, the J end lost 5 bases, and 9 bases lay between the germline ends. There are 13 residues in the CDR3. Germline V gives CDR1 MRHNA, CDR2 SNTAGT. The CDR3 is CASSDGAGETQYF. The CDR3 bases are TGTGCCAGCAGTGACGGGGCTGGTGAGACCCAGTACTTC.

This chain joins TRBV13 and TRBJ2-7; perhaps TRBD2 as D (6 bases). V shed 2 bases and J shed 2 bases, with 19 bases lying between them. CDR3 length: 17 residues. Germline CDR1 and CDR2: PRHDT and FYEKMQ (reference sequence). This CDR3 reads CASSLRWGVSSTYEQYF. The CDR3 DNA is TGTGCCAGCAGCTTACGGTGGGGGGTCTCCTCCACCTACGAGCAGTACTTC. Looking up the rest from reference TRBV13 and TRBJ2-7 gives the full variable domain: AAGVIQSPRHLIKEKRETATLKCYPIPRHDTVYWYQQGPGQDPQFLISFYEKMQSDKGSIPDRFSAQQFSDYHSELNMSSLELGDSALYFCASSLRWGVSSTYEQYFGPGTRLTVT.

This clone was seen a handful of times. V usage is TRBV1 and J usage is TRBJ2-1; no DNA check was done on the table's D call, TRBD2. TRBV1 is shown as a pseudogene. The CDR3 loop spans 16 amino acids. This CDR3 reads CTSSQWRAGEYNEQFF. CDR3 coding DNA: TGCACCAGCAGCCAGTGGCGAGCGGGGGAGTACAATGAGCAGTTCTTC.